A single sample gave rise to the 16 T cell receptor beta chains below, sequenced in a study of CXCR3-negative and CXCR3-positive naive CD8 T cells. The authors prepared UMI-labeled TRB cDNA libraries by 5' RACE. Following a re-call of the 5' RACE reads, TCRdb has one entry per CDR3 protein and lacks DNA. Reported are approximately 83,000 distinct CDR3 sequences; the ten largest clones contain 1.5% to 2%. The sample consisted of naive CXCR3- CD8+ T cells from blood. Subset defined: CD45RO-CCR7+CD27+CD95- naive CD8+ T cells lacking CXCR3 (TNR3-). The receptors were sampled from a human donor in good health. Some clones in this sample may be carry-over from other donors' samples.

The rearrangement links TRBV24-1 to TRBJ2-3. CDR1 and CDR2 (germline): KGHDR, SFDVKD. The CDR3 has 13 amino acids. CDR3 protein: CATSDLQEDTQYF.

This CDR3 is CASSPRAPTGLYGYTF. This chain joins TRBV7-3 and TRBJ1-2; there is no DNA to check the TCRdb D call of TRBD1. Germline V gene data show CDR1 as SGHTA and CDR2 as FQGTGA. CDR3 length: 16 residues.

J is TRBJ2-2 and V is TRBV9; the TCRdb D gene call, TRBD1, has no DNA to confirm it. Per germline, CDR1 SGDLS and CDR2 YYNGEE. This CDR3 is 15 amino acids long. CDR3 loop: CASSAGTGGTGELFF.

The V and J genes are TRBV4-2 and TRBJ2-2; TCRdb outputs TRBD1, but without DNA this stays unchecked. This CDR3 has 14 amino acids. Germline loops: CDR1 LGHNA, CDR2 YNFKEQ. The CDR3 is CASGTGGDTGELFF.

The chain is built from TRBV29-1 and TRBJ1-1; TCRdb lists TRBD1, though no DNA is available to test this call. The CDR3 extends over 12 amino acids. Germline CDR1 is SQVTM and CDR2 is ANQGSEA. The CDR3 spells CSARGLNTEAFF.

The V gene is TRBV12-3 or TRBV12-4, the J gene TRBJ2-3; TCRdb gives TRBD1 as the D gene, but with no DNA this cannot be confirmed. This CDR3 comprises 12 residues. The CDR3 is CAIPGGTDTQYF.

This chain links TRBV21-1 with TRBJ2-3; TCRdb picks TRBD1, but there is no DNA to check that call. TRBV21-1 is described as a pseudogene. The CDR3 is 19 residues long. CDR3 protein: CASSKAPQREPPSTDTQYF.

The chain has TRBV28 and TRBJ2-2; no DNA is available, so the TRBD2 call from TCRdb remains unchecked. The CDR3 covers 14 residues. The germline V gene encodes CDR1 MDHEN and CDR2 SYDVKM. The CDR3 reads CASSLERDTGELFF. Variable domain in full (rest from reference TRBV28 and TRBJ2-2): DVKVTQSSRYLVKRTGEKVFLECVQDMDHENMFWYRQDPGLGLRLIYFSYDVKMKEKGDIPEGYSVSREKKERFSLILESASTNQTSMYLCASSLERDTGELFFGEGSRLTVL.

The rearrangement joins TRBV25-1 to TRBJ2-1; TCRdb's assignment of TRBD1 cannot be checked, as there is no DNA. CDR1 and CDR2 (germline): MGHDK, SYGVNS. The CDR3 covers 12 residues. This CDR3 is CASSEGDNEQFF. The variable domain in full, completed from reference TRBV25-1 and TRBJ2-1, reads EADIYQTPRYLVIGTGKKITLECSQTMGHDKMYWYQQDPGMELHLIHYSYGVNSTEKGDLSSESTVSRIRTEHFPLTLESARPSHTSQYLCASSEGDNEQFFGPGTRLTVL.

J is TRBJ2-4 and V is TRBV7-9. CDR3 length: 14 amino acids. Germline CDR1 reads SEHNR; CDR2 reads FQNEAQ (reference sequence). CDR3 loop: CASSFSVAKNIQYF.

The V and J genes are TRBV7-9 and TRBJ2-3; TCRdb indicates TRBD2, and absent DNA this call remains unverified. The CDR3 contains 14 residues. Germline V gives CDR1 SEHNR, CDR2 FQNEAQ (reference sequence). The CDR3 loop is CASRLGGNGDTQYF.

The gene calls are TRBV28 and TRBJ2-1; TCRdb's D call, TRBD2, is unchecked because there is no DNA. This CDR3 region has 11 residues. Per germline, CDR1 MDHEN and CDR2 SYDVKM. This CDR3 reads CARLRGLEQFF.

CDR3 amino acids: CASSPLGQGAYIQYF. The chain uses TRBV27 and TRBJ2-4; TCRdb calls TRBD1, which cannot be checked without DNA. The length of the CDR3 is 15 residues. The V gene's germline CDR1 is MNHEY and CDR2 SMNVEV (reference sequence).

CDR3 sequence reads: CASSSADTIYF. The chain is built from TRBV6-5 and TRBJ1-3. Germline assignment: CDR1 MNHEY and CDR2 SVGAGI. There are 11 residues in the CDR3.

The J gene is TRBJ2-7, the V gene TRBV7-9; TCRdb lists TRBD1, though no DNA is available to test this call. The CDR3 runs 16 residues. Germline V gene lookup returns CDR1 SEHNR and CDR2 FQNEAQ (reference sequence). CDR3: CASSPGSGAREGEQYF.

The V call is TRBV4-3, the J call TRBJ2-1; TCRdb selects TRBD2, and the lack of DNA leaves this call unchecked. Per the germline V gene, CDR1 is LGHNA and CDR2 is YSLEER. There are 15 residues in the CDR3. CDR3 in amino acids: CASAAALAGVWEQFF.